This entry features one TCR beta chain sequence. Germline CDR1 MNHNS, CDR2 SASEGT. The CDR3 consists of 15 residues. V lost 0 bases to trimming and J lost 3 bases, with 12 bases between them. The source of the sample is a study of T cell changes during pregnancy in multiple sclerosis. Sequenced by immunoSEQ multiplex PCR; TCRdb stores in-frame clones only, minus some. The sample includes about 60,000 clones, 85% to 95% seen only once; the top ten take 3% to 4.5%. Sequencing used CD8+ T cells from peripheral blood mononuclear cells, obtained in the second trimester of pregnancy. The TCR originated in a female donor with multiple sclerosis, enrolled in a pregnancy study. The chain combines TRBV6-1 with TRBJ2-7; the D is unclear. CDR3 in amino acids: CASSEASFPSYEQYF. The CDR3 nucleotides are TGTGCCAGCAGTGAAGCATCGTTTCCCAGCTACGAGCAGTACTTC.